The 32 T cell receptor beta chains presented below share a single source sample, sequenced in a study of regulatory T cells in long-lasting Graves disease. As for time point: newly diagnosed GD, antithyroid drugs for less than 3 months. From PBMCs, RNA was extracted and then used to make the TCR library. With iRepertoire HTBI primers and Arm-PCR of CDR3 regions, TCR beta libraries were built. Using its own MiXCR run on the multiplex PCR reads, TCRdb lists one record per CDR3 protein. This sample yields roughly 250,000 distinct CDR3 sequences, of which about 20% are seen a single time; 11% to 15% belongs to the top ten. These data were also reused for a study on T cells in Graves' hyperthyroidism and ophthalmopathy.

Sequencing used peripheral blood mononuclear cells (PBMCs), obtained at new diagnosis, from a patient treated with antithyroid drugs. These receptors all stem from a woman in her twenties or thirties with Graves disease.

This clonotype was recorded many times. CDR3 in amino acids: CAISEMGANNEQFF. The CDR3 nucleotides are TGTGCCATCAGTGAGATGGGGGCGAACAATGAGCAGTTCTTC. The rearrangement uses TRBV10-3 and TRBJ2-1; TRBD1 might be the D (6 bases). V gave up 2 bases and J gave up 5 bases, with 10 bases separating them. This CDR3 spans 14 amino acids. Germline V CDR1 and CDR2: ENHRY, SYGVKD.

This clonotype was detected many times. The DNA of the CDR3 is TGTGCCAGCAGCTGGGTAGAAACCGGGGAGCTGTTTTTT. It translates to CASSWVETGELFF. The chain uses TRBV11-2 and TRBJ2-2; D remains unclear. This CDR3 is built from 13 residues. V was shortened by 4 bases and J by 5 bases, with 8 bases between the two germline ends. Germline V gene data show CDR1 as SGHAT and CDR2 as FQNNGV.

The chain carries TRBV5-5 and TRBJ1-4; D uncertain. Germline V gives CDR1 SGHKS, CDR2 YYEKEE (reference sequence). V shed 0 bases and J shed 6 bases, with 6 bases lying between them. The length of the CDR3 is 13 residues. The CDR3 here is CASSLDPDEKLFF. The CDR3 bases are TGTGCCAGCAGCTTGGACCCGGATGAAAAACTGTTTTTT.

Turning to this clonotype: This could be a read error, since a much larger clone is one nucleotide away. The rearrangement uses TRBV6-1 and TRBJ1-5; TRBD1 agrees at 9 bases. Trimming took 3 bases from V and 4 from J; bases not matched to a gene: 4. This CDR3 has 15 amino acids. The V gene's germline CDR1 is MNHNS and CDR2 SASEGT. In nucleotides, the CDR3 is TGTGCCAGCAGTGACGGGACAGGGAGAAATCAGCCCCAGCATTTT. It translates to CASSDGTGRNQPQHF.

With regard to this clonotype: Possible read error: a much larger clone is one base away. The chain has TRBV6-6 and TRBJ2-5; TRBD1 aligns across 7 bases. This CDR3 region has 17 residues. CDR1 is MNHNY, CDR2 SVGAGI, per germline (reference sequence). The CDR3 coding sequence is TGTACCAGCAGTTACTCACCAGGACTGACAGGGAGAAAGACCCAGTACTTC. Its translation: CTSSYSPGLTGRKTQYF.

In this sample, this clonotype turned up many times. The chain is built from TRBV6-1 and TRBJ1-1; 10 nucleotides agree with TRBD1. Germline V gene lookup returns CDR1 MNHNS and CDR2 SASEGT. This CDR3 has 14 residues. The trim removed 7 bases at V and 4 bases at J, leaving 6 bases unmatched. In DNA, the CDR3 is TGTGCCAGCACCCGACAGGGGGCGTTCACTGAAGCTTTCTTT. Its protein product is CASTRQGAFTEAFF.

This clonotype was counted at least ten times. The CDR3: CATSRPLGRGGTDTQYF. The CDR3 DNA reads as TGTGCCACCAGCAGACCCTTGGGGCGGGGGGGCACAGATACGCAGTATTTT. The rearrangement links TRBV15 to TRBJ2-3; 8 bases agree with TRBD2. This CDR3 is built from 17 residues. The junction had 8 bases not matched to a gene; V was cut back by 2 bases and J by 1 base. CDR1 and CDR2 from the germline V gene are LNHNV and YYDKDF (reference sequence). Drawing the rest from reference TRBV15 and TRBJ2-3, the complete variable domain is DAMVIQNPRYQVTQFGKPVTLSCSQTLNHNVMYWYQQKSSQAPKLLFHYYDKDFNNEADTPDNFQSRRPNTSFCFLDIRSPGLGDTAMYLCATSRPLGRGGTDTQYFGPGTRLTVL.

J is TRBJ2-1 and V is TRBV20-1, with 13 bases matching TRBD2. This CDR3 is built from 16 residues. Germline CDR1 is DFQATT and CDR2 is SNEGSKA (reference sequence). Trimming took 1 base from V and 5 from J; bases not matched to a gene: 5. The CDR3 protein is CSARALLAGGNNEQFF. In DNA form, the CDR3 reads TGCAGTGCTAGAGCGTTACTAGCGGGGGGGAACAATGAGCAGTTCTTC.

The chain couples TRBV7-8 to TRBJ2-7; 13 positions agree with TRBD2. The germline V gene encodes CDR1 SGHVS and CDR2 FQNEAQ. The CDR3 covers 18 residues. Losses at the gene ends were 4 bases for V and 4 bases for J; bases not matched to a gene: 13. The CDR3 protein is CASSWPTSGGAAIYEQYF. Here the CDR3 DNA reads TGTGCCAGCAGCTGGCCCACTAGCGGGGGGGCCGCTATTTACGAGCAGTACTTC.

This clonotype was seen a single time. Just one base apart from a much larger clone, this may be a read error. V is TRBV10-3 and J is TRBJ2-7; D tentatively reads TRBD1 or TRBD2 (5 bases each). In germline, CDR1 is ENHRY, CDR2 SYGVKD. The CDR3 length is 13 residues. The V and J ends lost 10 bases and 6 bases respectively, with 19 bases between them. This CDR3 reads CANRRGSTGEQYF. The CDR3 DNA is TGTGCCAACCGCCGGGGCTCTACAGGCGAGCAGTACTTC.

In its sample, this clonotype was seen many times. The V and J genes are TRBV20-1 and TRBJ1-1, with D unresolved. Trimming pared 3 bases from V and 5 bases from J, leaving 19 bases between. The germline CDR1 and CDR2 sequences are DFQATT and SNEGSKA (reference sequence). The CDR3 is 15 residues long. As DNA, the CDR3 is TGCAGTGCTAGTGACCAGGTCTTTAGATGGACTGAAGCTTTCTTT. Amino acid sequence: CSASDQVFRWTEAFF.

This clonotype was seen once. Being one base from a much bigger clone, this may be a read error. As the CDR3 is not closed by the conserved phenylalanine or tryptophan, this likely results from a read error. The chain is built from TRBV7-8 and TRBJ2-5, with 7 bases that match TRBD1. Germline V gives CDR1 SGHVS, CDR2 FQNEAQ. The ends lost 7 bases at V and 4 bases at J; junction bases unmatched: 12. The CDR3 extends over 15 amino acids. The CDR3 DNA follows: TGTGCCAGCAACGAGAGGGGGCTAGGATTAGAGACCCAGTACCTC. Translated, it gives CASNERGLGLETQYL.

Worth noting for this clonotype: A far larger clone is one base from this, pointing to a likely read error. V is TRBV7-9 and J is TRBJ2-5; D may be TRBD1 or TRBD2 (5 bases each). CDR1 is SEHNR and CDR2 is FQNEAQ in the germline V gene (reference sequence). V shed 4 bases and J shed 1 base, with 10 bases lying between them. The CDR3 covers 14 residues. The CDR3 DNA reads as TGTGCCAGCAGCTCCGGGGCCTTCCAAGAGACCCAGTACTTC. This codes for CASSSGAFQETQYF.

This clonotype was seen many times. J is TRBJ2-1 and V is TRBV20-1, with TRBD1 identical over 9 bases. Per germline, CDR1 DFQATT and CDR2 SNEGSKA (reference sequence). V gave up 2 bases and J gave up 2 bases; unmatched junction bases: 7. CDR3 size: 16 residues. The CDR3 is CSARTGTGWTYNEQFF. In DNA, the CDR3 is TGCAGTGCTAGAACCGGGACAGGGTGGACCTACAATGAGCAGTTCTTC.

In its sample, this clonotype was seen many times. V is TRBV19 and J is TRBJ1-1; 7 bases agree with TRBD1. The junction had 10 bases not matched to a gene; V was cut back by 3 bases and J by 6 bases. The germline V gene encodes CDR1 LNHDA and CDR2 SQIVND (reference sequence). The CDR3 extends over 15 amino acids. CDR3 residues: CASSISVGGGSEAFF. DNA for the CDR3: TGTGCCAGTAGTATCTCCGTCGGAGGGGGCTCTGAAGCTTTCTTT.

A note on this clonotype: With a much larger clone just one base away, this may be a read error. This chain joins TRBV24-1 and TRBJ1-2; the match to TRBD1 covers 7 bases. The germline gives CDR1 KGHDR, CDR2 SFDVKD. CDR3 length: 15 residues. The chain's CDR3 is CATSDSRGPDYDYTF. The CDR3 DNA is TGTGCCACCAGTGATTCGAGGGGGCCGGATTATGACTACACCTTC.

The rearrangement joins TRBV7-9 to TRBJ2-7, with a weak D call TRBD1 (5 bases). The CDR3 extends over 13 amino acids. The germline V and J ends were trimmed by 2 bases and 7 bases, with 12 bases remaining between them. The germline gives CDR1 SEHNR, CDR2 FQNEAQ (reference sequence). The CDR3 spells CASSLLGVGEQYF. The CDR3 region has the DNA TGTGCCAGCAGCTTATTAGGGGTAGGGGAGCAGTACTTC.

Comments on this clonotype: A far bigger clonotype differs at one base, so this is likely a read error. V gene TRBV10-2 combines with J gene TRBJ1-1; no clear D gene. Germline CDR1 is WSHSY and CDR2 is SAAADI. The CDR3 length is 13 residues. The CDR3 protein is CARKDLPDTEASF. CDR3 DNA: TGCGCCAGAAAGGACCTCCCAGACACTGAAGCTTCCTTT.

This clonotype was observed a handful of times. The CDR3 protein is CATPRDRSSYEQYF. CDR3 sequence (DNA): TGTGCCACCCCCCGGGACCGTAGCTCCTACGAGCAGTACTTC. The chain uses TRBV25-1 and TRBJ2-7, with D tentatively TRBD1 or TRBD2 (5 bases each). CDR1 is MGHDK and CDR2 is SYGVNS in the germline V gene. The length of the CDR3 is 14 residues. Trimming removed 10 bases from V and 0 bases from J, with 16 bases in between.

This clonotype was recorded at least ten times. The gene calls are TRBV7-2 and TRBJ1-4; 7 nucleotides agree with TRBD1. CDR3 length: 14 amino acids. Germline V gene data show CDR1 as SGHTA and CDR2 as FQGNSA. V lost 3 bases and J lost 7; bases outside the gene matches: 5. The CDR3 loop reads CASSLNRGSEKLFF. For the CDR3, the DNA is TGTGCCAGCAGCTTGAACAGGGGAAGTGAAAAACTGTTTTTT. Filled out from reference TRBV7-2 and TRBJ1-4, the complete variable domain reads GAGVSQSPSNKVTEKGKDVELRCDPISGHTALYWYRQSLGQGLEFLIYFQGNSAPDKSGLPSDRFSAERTGGSVSTLTIQRTQQEDSAVYLCASSLNRGSEKLFFGSGTQLSVL.

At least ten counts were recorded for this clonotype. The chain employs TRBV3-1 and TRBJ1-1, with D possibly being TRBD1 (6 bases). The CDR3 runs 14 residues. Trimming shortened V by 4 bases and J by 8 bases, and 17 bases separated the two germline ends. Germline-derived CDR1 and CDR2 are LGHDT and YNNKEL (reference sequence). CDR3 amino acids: CASSPTDGGREAFF. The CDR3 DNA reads TGTGCCAGCAGCCCTACGGACGGGGGCAGGGAAGCTTTCTTT.

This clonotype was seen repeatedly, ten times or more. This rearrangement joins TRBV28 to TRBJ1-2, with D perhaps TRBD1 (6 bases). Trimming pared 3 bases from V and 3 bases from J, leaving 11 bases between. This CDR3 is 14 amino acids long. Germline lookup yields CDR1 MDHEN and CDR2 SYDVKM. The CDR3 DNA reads TGTGCCAGCAGTTTCACAGGGAGAGACTATGGCTACACCTTC. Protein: CASSFTGRDYGYTF.

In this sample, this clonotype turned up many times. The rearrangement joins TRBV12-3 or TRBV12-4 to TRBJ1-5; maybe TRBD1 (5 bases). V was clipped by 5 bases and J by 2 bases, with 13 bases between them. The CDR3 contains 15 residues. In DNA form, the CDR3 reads TGTGCCAGCAGTCCCGATGGGGGAGGCAATCAGCCCCAGCATTTT. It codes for CASSPDGGGNQPQHF.

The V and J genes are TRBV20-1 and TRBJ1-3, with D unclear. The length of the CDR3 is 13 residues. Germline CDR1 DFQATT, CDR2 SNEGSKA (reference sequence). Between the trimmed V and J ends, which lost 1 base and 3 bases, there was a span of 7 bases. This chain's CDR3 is CSARVALGNTIYF. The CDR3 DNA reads TGCAGTGCTAGAGTTGCACTTGGAAACACCATATATTTT.

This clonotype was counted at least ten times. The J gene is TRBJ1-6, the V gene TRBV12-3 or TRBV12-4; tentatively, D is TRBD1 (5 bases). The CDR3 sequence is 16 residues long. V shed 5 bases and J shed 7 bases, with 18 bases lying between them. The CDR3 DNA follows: TGTGCCAGCAGTCTCGCCGGGGCCGGCAGGAATTCACCCCTCCACTTT. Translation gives CASSLAGAGRNSPLHF.

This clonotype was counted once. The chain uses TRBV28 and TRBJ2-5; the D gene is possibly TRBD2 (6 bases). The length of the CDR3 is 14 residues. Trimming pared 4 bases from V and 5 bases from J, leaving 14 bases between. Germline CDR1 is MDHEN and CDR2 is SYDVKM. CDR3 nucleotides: TGTGCCAGCAGTTCGCCGGGACTTGGGGAGACCCAGTACTTC. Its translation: CASSSPGLGETQYF. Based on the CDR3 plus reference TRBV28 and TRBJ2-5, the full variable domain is DVKVTQSSRYLVKRTGEKVFLECVQDMDHENMFWYRQDPGLGLRLIYFSYDVKMKEKGDIPEGYSVSREKKERFSLILESASTNQTSMYLCASSSPGLGETQYFGPGTRLLVL.

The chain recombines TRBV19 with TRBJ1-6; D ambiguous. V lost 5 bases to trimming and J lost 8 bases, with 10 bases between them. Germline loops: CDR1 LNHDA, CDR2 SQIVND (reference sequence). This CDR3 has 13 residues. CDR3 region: CASSPPGDSPLHF. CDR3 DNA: TGTGCCAGTAGTCCCCCCGGTGATTCACCCCTCCACTTT.

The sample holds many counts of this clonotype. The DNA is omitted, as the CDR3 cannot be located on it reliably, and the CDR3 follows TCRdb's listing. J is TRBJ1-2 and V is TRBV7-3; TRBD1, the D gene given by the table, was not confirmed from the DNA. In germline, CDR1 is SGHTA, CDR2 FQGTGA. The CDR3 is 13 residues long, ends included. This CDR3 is CASSPVGQGAVTF.

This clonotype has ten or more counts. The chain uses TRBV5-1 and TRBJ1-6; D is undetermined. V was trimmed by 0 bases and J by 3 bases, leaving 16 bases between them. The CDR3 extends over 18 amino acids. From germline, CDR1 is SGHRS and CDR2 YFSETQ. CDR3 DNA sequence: TGCGCCAGCAGCTTGGTTTCCCCGGCCCTTCTCTATAATTCACCCCTCCACTTT. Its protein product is CASSLVSPALLYNSPLHF.

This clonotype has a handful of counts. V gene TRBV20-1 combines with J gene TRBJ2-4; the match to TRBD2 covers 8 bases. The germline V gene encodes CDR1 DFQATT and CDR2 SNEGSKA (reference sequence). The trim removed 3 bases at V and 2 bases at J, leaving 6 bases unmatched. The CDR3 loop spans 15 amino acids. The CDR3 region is CSASGGAISKNIQYF. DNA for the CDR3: TGCAGTGCTAGCGGGGGGGCCATTTCCAAAAACATTCAGTACTTC.

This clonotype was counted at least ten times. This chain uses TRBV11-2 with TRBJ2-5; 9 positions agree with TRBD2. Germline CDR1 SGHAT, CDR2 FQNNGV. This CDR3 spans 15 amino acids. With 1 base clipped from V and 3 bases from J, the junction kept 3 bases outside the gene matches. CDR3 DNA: TGTGCCAGCAGCTTAGTAGCGGGGGTGGAAGAGACCCAGTACTTC. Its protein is CASSLVAGVEETQYF.

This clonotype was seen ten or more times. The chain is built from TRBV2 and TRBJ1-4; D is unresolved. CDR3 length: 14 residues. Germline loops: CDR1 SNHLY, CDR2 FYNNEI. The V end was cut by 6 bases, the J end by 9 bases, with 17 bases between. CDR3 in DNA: TGTGCCAGCAGCGAGAGTGTCCAGCACAAAAAACTGTTTTTT. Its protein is CASSESVQHKKLFF.